These 8 T cell receptor beta chains share one sample of origin, sequenced in a study of blood T cell repertoires in COVID-19 (TCRdb year 2020). Library method: the immunoSEQ multiplex PCR assay. TCRdb took over this immuneACCESS table, retaining in-frame rearrangements with V and J assigned. Such tables are incomplete; in checked studies, under half of the missing clones stem from an unresolved V gene, and the remainder is unexplained. The sample profile shows 250,000 to 300,000 clones; about nine tenths of them were found once. Jointly, the top ten make up 1.1% of the sample. Input material: PBMCs or T cells enriched from blood (not recorded which). These receptors all stem from a woman aged 25 to 45 who had recovered from COVID-19.

V and J are TRBV29-1 and TRBJ2-7, with TRBD1 matching over 7 bases. From germline, CDR1 is SQVTM and CDR2 ANQGSEA. CDR3 length: 13 residues. V lost 7 bases and J lost 6; bases outside the gene matches: 12. CDR3 sequence: CSAATGPLSEQYF. CDR3 DNA sequence: TGCAGCGCCGCGACAGGGCCCCTCTCCGAGCAGTACTTC.

This chain uses TRBV3-1 (or the pseudogene TRBV3-2) with TRBJ2-6, with a tentative D call TRBD1 (5 bases). Trimming took 4 bases from V and 11 from J, leaving 36 bases between them. CDR1 and CDR2 from the germline V gene are LGHDT and YNNKEL (reference sequence). The CDR3 contains 21 residues. This CDR3 is CASSRGMAATWGLQAYDVLTF. CDR3 bases: TGTGCCAGCAGCCGTGGGATGGCAGCAACTTGGGGATTACAGGCTTACGACGTCCTGACTTTC.

The chain has TRBV6-2 or TRBV6-3 and TRBJ2-2, with no clear D. The CDR3 covers 13 residues. Germline-derived CDR1 and CDR2 are MNHEY and SVGEGT. Trimming cost V 2 bases and J 8 bases, with 9 bases left between them. CDR3 amino acids: CASSYLVGGELFF. CDR3 DNA sequence: TGTGCCAGCAGTTACCTAGTCGGGGGGGAGCTGTTTTTT.

This sequence joins TRBV3-1 (or the pseudogene TRBV3-2) and TRBJ2-7; TRBD2 agrees at 14 bases. This CDR3 region has 17 residues. V lost 2 bases and J lost 7; bases outside the gene matches: 10. Germline-derived CDR1 and CDR2 are LGHDT and YNNKEL (reference sequence). CDR3 DNA sequence: TGTGCCAGCAGCCAAACTGTAGGGACTAGCGGGAGAGGTGAGCAGTACTTC. This sequence encodes CASSQTVGTSGRGEQYF.

The V gene is TRBV14, the J gene TRBJ2-1; the match to TRBD2 covers 7 bases. Germline values: CDR1 SGHDN, CDR2 FVKESK. The V gene end was trimmed by 1 base and the J gene end by 1 base; junction bases not matched to a gene: 13. The CDR3 consists of 19 residues. The CDR3 nucleotides are TGTGCCAGCAGCCAAGGCATACTAGCGAGGGACCAATCCTACAATGAGCAGTTCTTC. It specifies CASSQGILARDQSYNEQFF. The variable domain in full, completed from reference TRBV14 and TRBJ2-1, reads EAGVTQFPSHSVIEKGQTVTLRCDPISGHDNLYWYRRVMGKEIKFLLHFVKESKQDESGMPNNRFLAERTGGTYSTLKVQPAELEDSGVYFCASSQGILARDQSYNEQFFGPGTRLTVL.

This clone appeared a few times. This sample also contains other DNA sequences that code for the same CDR3. The chain links TRBV4-2 to TRBJ2-7; possible D gene TRBD1, 6 bases. The V end was cut by 1 base, the J end by 3 bases, with 10 bases between. The CDR3 spans 14 residues. The germline V gene has CDR1 LGHNA and CDR2 YNFKEQ. CDR3 DNA: TGTGCCAGCAGCCAAGGCCAACAGGGCTACGAGCAGTACTTC. Its protein product is CASSQGQQGYEQYF.

The chain is built from TRBV9 and TRBJ2-1; D unresolved. CDR1 is SGDLS, CDR2 YYNGEE, per germline. The CDR3 extends over 15 amino acids. V shed 0 bases and J shed 4 bases, with 11 bases lying between them. The CDR3 reads CASSVDGGQYNEQFF. The CDR3 coding sequence is TGTGCCAGCAGCGTAGATGGCGGCCAGTACAATGAGCAGTTCTTC.

The chain uses TRBV28 and TRBJ1-1; D remains unclear. The V gene lost 7 bases and the J gene lost 6 bases, with 33 bases spanning the gap. Germline V CDR1 and CDR2: MDHEN, SYDVKM. There are 19 residues in the CDR3. As DNA, the CDR3 is TGTGCCAGCACCCCTCAGAGTAGCGGAGTTCGGTTCGGGTTGCCTGAAGCTTTCTTT. Protein product: CASTPQSSGVRFGLPEAFF. The variable domain in full, completed from reference TRBV28 and TRBJ1-1, reads DVKVTQSSRYLVKRTGEKVFLECVQDMDHENMFWYRQDPGLGLRLIYFSYDVKMKEKGDIPEGYSVSREKKERFSLILESASTNQTSMYLCASTPQSSGVRFGLPEAFFGQGTRLTVV.